Below, 20 T cell receptor beta chains from the same sample are listed, as sequenced in a study of Tregs in tolerant kidney transplant recipients. The method was immunoSEQ multiplex PCR; TCRdb's version includes in-frame clones alone and lacks a portion of them. The profile shows 55,000 to 75,000 clones, about 90% of them singletons. Recipients received nonmyeloablative bone marrow transplants from related graft donors, with transient mixed chimerism. The sequenced sample was CD4+ T cells from blood (PBMCs), obtained 6 months after the transplant. All receptors derive from a human patient who received a combined kidney and bone marrow transplant. Part of the T cells may come from the graft donor.

The chain carries TRBV30 and TRBJ1-6, with 9 nucleotides matching TRBD1. Germline trimming cut 0 bases from V and 8 bases from J; bases unmatched to any gene: 5. Per the germline V gene, CDR1 is GTSNPN and CDR2 is SVGIG (reference sequence). The CDR3 covers 15 residues. The CDR3 spells CAWSVKGQGYSPLHF. The CDR3 DNA follows: TGTGCCTGGAGTGTAAAGGGACAGGGTTATTCACCCCTCCACTTT.

The chain has TRBV19 and TRBJ1-2, with 9 bases aligning to TRBD1. CDR1 and CDR2 (germline): LNHDA, SQIVND (reference sequence). The length of the CDR3 is 13 residues. The CDR3 here is CATGTGSYYGYTF. CDR3 nucleotide sequence: TGTGCAACCGGGACAGGGTCGTACTATGGCTACACCTTC. The whole variable domain, remainder taken from reference TRBV19 and TRBJ1-2, is DGGITQSPKYLFRKEGQNVTLSCEQNLNHDAMYWYRQDPGQGLRLIYYSQIVNDFQKGDIAEGYSVSREKKESFPLTVTSAQKNPTAFYLCATGTGSYYGYTFGSGTRLTVV.

The chain uses TRBV28 and TRBJ2-5; 9 positions match TRBD1. The J call may be incorrect, as the DNA end agrees better with TRBJ2-7. The CDR3 runs 15 residues. Looked up from germline, CDR1 is MDHEN and CDR2 is SYDVKM. In DNA, the CDR3 is TGTGCCAGCAGGGACAGGGGAGTATCATCCTACGAGCAGTACTTC. Translation gives CASRDRGVSSYEQYF.

This clone is a singleton in its sample. The gene calls are TRBV11-3 and TRBJ1-2; weak D call: TRBD1 (5 bases). Trimming removed 5 bases at V and 2 bases at J, with 12 bases between. Germline CDR1 is SGHNT and CDR2 is YENEEA. The CDR3 sequence is 14 residues long. The CDR3 loop reads CASSLTTANYGYTF. In DNA, the CDR3 is TGTGCCAGCAGCCTAACGACAGCAAACTATGGCTACACCTTC.

V and J are TRBV30 and TRBJ2-7, with D possibly TRBD1 on 6 matching bases. Trimming pared 5 bases from V and 1 base from J, leaving 12 bases between. Germline CDR1 GTSNPN, CDR2 SVGIG (reference sequence). This CDR3 has 13 residues. The CDR3 bases are TGTGCCTGGGGACAGAGGTTATCCTACGAGCAGTACTTC. This gives the protein CAWGQRLSYEQYF.

The CDR3 reads CASSSRLGDEKLFF. In nucleotides, the CDR3 is TGTGCCAGCAGCTCCCGACTGGGTGATGAAAAACTGTTTTTT. This chain links TRBV9 with TRBJ1-4, with no clear D. The germline V and J ends were trimmed by 4 bases and 6 bases, with 13 bases remaining between them. The germline CDR1 and CDR2 sequences are SGDLS and YYNGEE. The CDR3 spans 14 residues.

The genes are TRBV28 and TRBJ1-4; TRBD1 matches at 8 bases. The CDR3 sequence is 15 residues long. The germline CDR1 and CDR2 sequences are MDHEN and SYDVKM. After removal of 6 bases from V and 0 bases from J, the junction contained 3 bases not matched to a gene. The CDR3 nucleotides are TGTGCCAGCAGCTTGACAGGGGCAACTAATGAAAAACTGTTTTTT. Translated: CASSLTGATNEKLFF.

V is TRBV10-1 and J is TRBJ2-7; TRBD1 matches at 7 bases. With 8 bases clipped from V and 5 bases from J, the junction kept 6 bases outside the gene matches. The CDR3 length is 12 residues. Germline V gene sequence: CDR1 WNHNN, CDR2 SYGVQD (reference sequence). This CDR3 reads CASQQGSHEQYF. CDR3 DNA sequence: TGCGCCAGCCAACAGGGGTCCCACGAGCAGTACTTC.

The rearrangement joins TRBV5-1 to TRBJ2-2; TRBD1 agrees at 8 bases. The CDR3 length is 14 residues. Losses at the gene ends were 2 bases for V and 6 bases for J; bases not matched to a gene: 3. Per the germline V gene, CDR1 is SGHRS and CDR2 is YFSETQ. Written as DNA, the CDR3 is TGCGCCAGCAGCTTCGGACAGGGCCCCGGGGAGCTGTTTTTT. The encoded protein is CASSFGQGPGELFF.

This chain uses TRBV18 with TRBJ2-5; D is unresolved. The J call is uncertain, as TRBJ2-7 better fits the DNA end. CDR1 is KGHSH and CDR2 is LQKENI in the germline V gene. This CDR3 region has 14 residues. CDR3 sequence reads: CASSPPGPSYEQYF. The CDR3 region has the DNA TGTGCCAGCTCACCCCCAGGTCCCTCCTACGAGCAGTACTTC.

The genes are TRBV6-4 and TRBJ1-2; 7 nucleotides line up with TRBD1. Germline loops: CDR1 MRHNA, CDR2 SNTAGT. The CDR3 totals 15 residues. The V gene end was trimmed by 2 bases and the J gene end by 3 bases; junction bases not matched to a gene: 6. The CDR3 region is CASSDRWDSYYGYTF. CDR3 nucleotides: TGTGCCAGCAGTGACCGTTGGGACAGTTACTATGGCTACACCTTC.

This chain connects TRBV4-3 to TRBJ2-3; a possible D gene is TRBD2 (5 bases). V shed 4 bases and J shed 5 bases, with 25 bases lying between them. Germline-derived CDR1 and CDR2 are LGHNA and YSLEER. This CDR3 has 18 amino acids. The CDR3 protein is CASSPPPYGAVEGDTQYF. CDR3 nucleotides: TGCGCCAGCAGCCCCCCCCCTTACGGTGCGGTCGAGGGAGATACGCAGTATTTT.

V gene TRBV4-3 combines with J gene TRBJ2-7, with 7 nucleotides matching TRBD2. The V and J ends lost 0 bases and 4 bases, in that order; junction bases with no gene match: 9. Germline CDR1 LGHNA, CDR2 YSLEER. The CDR3 extends over 16 amino acids. The CDR3 nucleotides are TGCGCCAGCAGCCAAGACAACGGGCGGGGGTGGTACGAGCAGTACTTC. Amino acid sequence: CASSQDNGRGWYEQYF.

The chain has TRBV19 and TRBJ1-4, with 7 positions matching TRBD1. This CDR3 is 14 amino acids long. The junction had 2 bases not matched to a gene; V was cut back by 4 bases and J by 3 bases. Germline assignment: CDR1 LNHDA and CDR2 SQIVND (reference sequence). The CDR3: CASSTGQSNEKLFF. CDR3 DNA: TGTGCCAGTAGTACGGGACAGTCTAATGAAAAACTGTTTTTT.

This chain connects TRBV19 to TRBJ1-1; D is perhaps TRBD1 (5 bases). In germline, CDR1 is LNHDA, CDR2 SQIVND (reference sequence). V lost 0 bases to trimming and J lost 5 bases, with 13 bases between them. The CDR3 loop spans 15 amino acids. As DNA, the CDR3 is TGTGCCAGTAGTATAGAGCCCCAGGGAGGAACTGAAGCTTTCTTT. Its protein product is CASSIEPQGGTEAFF.

The chain carries TRBV27 and TRBJ1-1; the match to TRBD1 covers 10 bases. This CDR3 has 16 amino acids. Unmatched junction bases numbered 7, after V lost 6 bases and J lost 0 bases. CDR1 and CDR2 from the germline V gene are MNHEY and SMNVEV (reference sequence). The CDR3, as DNA: TGTGCCAGCAGGCCAAGGACAGGGGGGATGAACACTGAAGCTTTCTTT. Protein: CASRPRTGGMNTEAFF.

There are a few counts of this clone. The chain employs TRBV5-1 and TRBJ2-1; 8 bases align to TRBD1. V lost 2 bases, J lost 5 bases, and 21 bases stayed unmatched. Germline assignment: CDR1 SGHRS and CDR2 YFSETQ. The CDR3 sequence is 20 residues long. The DNA of the CDR3 is TGCGCCAGCAGCTTCGATTCCTCCCCACACCGGGACAGGAGGAACAATGAGCAGTTCTTC. It encodes CASSFDSSPHRDRRNNEQFF. Variable domain in full (rest from reference TRBV5-1 and TRBJ2-1): KAGVTQTPRYLIKTRGQQVTLSCSPISGHRSVSWYQQTPGQGLQFLFEYFSETQRNKGNFPGRFSGRQFSNSRSEMNVSTLELGDSALYLCASSFDSSPHRDRRNNEQFFGPGTRLTVL.

The rearrangement links TRBV2 to TRBJ1-2; 8 bases map to TRBD1. Germline lookup yields CDR1 SNHLY and CDR2 FYNNEI. This CDR3 is built from 13 residues. Trimming cost V 3 bases and J 7 bases; bases outside gene matches: 4. The CDR3 nucleotides read TGTGCCAGCAGTGATGCAGGGGGCTTTGGCTACACCTTC. As protein: CASSDAGGFGYTF.

This rearrangement joins TRBV29-1 to TRBJ2-7; 10 nucleotides agree with TRBD2. There are 14 residues in the CDR3. V trimming: 8 bases; J trimming: 0 bases; junction bases outside the gene matches: 7. Germline-derived CDR1 and CDR2 are SQVTM and ANQGSEA. CDR3 protein: CSILSGRFSYEQYF. For the CDR3, the DNA is TGCAGCATTCTTAGCGGGAGGTTCTCCTACGAGCAGTACTTC.

The genes are TRBV7-7 and TRBJ2-5; D is perhaps TRBD1 (6 bases). The V gene lost 1 base and the J gene lost 2 bases, with 11 bases spanning the gap. CDR3 length equals 15 residues. CDR1 is SSHAT and CDR2 is FNYEAQ in the germline V gene (reference sequence). In DNA, the CDR3 is TGTGCCAGCAGCTTAGGACTCACAGGGCAAGAGACCCAGTACTTC. Translating gives CASSLGLTGQETQYF. The entire variable domain, with the rest obtained from reference TRBV7-7 and TRBJ2-5, is as follows: GAGVSQSPRYKVTKRGQDVTLRCDPISSHATLYWYQQALGQGPEFLTYFNYEAQPDKSGLPSDRFSAERPEGSISTLTIQRTEQRDSAMYRCASSLGLTGQETQYFGPGTRLLVL.